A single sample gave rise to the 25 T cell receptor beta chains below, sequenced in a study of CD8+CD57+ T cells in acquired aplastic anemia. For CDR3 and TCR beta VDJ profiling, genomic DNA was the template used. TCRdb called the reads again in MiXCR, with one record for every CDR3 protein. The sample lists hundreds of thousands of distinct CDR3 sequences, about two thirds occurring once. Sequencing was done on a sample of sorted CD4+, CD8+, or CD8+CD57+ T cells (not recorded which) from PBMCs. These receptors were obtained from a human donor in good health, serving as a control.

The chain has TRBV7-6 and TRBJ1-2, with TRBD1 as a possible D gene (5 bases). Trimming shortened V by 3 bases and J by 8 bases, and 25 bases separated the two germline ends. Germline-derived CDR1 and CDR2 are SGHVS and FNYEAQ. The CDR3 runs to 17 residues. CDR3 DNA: TGTGCCAGCAGCTTTAGCGGGGCGAGCGCTACAGATTCGGGCTACACCTTC. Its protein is CASSFSGASATDSGYTF.

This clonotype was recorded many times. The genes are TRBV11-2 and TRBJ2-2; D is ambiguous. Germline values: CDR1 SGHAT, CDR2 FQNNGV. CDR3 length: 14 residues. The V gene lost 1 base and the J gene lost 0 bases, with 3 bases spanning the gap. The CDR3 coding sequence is TGTGCCAGCAGCTTAGGCCCGAACACCGGGGAGCTGTTTTTT. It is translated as CASSLGPNTGELFF.

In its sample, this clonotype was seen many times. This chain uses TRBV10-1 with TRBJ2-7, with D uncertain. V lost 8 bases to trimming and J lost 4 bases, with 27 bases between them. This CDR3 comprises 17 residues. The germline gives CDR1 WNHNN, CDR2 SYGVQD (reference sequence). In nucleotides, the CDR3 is TGCGCCAGCCTGGATTGCGTCAGATTCGGGTCCCCTTACGAGCAGTACTTC. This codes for CASLDCVRFGSPYEQYF.

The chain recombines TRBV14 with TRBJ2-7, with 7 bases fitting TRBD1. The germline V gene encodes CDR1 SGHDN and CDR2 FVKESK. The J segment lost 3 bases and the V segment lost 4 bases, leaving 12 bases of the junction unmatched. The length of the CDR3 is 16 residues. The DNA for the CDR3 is TGTGCCAGCAGCCCCCCTGCCGCGACAGGGTACTACGAGCAGTACTTC. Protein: CASSPPAATGYYEQYF.

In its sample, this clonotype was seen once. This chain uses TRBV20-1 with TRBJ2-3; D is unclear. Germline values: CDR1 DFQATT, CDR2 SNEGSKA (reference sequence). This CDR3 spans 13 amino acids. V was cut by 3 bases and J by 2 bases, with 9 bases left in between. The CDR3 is CSASDVFTDTQYF. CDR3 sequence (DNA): TGCAGTGCTAGTGACGTATTCACAGATACGCAGTATTTT.

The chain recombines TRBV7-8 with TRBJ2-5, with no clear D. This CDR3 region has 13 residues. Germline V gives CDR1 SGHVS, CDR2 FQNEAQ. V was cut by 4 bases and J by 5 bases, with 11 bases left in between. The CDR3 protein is CASSYYGVETQYF. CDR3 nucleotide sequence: TGTGCCAGCAGCTATTATGGGGTCGAGACCCAGTACTTC.

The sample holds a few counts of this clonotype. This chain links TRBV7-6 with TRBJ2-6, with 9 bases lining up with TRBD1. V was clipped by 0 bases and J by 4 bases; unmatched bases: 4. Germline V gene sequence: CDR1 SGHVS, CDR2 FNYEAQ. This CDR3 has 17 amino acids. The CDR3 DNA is TGTGCCAGCAGCTTAGCAGACAGGGGGACCGGGGCCAACGTCCTGACTTTC. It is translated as CASSLADRGTGANVLTF. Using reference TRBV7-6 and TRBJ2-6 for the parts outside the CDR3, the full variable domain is GAGVSQSPRYKVTKRGQDVALRCDPISGHVSLYWYRQALGQGPEFLTYFNYEAQQDKSGLPNDRFSAERPEGSISTLTIQRTEQRDSAMYRCASSLADRGTGANVLTFGAGSRLTVL.

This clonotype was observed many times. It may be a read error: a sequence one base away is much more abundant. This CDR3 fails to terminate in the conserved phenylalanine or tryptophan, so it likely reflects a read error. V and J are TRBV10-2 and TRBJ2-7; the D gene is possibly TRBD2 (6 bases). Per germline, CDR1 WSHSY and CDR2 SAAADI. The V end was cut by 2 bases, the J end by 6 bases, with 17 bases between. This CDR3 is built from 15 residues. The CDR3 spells CASSEGEAVVGEQYS. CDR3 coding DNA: TGCGCCAGCAGTGAGGGGGAGGCGGTGGTGGGCGAGCAGTACTCC.

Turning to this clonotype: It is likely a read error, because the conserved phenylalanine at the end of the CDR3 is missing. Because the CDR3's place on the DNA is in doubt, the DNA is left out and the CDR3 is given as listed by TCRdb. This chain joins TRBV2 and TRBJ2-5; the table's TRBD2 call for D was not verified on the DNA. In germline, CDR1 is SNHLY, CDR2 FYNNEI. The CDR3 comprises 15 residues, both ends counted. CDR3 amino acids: CAGCINGRPPLHFCY.

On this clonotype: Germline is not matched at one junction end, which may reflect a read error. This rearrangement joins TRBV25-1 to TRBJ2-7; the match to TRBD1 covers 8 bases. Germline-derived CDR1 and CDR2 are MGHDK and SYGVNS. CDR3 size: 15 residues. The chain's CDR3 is CASSLSAGQGAGQYF. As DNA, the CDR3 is TGCGCCAGCAGCCTGTCTGCGGGGCAGGGGGCAGGGCAGTACTTC.

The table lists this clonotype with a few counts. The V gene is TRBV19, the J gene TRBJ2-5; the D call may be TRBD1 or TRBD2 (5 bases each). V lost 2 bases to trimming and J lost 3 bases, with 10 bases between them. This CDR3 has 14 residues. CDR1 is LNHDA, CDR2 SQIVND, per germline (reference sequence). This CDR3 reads CASSIPGLKETQYF. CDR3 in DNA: TGTGCCAGTAGTATACCGGGGCTCAAAGAGACCCAGTACTTC.

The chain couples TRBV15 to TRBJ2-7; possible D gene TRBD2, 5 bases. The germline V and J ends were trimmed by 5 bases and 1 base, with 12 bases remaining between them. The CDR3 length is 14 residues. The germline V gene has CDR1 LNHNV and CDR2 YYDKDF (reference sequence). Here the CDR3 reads CATSSRGLSYEQYF. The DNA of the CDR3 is TGTGCCACCAGCTCCAGAGGACTGTCCTACGAGCAGTACTTC.

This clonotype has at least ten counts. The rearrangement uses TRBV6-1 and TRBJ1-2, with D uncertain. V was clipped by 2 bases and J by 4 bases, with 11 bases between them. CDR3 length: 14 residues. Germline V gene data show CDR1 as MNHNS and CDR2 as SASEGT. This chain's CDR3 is CASSEKTEVYGYTF. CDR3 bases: TGTGCCAGCAGTGAAAAAACAGAGGTCTATGGCTACACCTTC.

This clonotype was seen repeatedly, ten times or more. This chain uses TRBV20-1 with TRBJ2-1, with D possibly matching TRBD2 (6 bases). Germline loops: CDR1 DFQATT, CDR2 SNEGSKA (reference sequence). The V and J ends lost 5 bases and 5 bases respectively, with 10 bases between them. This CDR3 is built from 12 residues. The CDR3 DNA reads TGCAGTGCTGGTGGACTACACAATGAGCAGTTCTTC. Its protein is CSAGGLHNEQFF.

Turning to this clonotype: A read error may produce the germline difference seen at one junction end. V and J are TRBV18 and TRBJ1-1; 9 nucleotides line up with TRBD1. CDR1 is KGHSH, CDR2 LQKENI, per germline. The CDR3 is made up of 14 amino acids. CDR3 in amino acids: CASSRTTGGTGAFF. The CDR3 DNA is TGTGCCAGCTCACGGACTACAGGGGGCACTGGAGCTTTCTTT.

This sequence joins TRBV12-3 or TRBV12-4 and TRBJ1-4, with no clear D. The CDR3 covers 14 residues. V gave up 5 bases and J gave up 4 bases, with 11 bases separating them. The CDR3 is CASSPSRINEKLFF. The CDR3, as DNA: TGTGCCAGCAGTCCCTCGAGGATTAATGAAAAACTGTTTTTT.

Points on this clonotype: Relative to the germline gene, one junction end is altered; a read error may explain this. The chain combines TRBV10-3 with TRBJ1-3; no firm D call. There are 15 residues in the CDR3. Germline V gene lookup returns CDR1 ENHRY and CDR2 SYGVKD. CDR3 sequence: CAISVWGSAGNTVYF. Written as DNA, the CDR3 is TGTGCCATCAGTGTATGGGGAAGTGCTGGTAACACCGTATATTTT.

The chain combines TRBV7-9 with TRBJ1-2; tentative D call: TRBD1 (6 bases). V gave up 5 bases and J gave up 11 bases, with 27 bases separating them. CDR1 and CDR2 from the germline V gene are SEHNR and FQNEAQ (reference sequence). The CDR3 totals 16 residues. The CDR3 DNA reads TGTGCCAGCAGCCAGAGTGAGTGGGAGGGACACACTGGATACACCTTC. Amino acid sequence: CASSQSEWEGHTGYTF.

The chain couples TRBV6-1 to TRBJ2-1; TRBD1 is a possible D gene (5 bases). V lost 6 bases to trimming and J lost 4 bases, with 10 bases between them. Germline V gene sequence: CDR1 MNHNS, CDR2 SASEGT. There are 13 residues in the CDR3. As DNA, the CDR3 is TGTGCCAGCAGCAACAGACAGTACAATGAGCAGTTCTTC. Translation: CASSNRQYNEQFF.

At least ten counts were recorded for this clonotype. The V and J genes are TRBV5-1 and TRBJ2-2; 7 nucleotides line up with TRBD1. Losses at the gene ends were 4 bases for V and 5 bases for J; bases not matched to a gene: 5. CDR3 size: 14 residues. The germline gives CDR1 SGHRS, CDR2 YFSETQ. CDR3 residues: CASSQDRRTGELFF. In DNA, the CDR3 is TGCGCCAGCAGCCAGGACAGGAGGACCGGGGAGCTGTTTTTT.

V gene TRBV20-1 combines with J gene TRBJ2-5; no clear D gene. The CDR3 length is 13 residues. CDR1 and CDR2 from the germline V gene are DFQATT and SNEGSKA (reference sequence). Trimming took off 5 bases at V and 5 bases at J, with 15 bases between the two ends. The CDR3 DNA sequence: TGCAGTGCTCCGCTCTTGGGCAAGGAGACCCAGTACTTC. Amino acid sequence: CSAPLLGKETQYF.

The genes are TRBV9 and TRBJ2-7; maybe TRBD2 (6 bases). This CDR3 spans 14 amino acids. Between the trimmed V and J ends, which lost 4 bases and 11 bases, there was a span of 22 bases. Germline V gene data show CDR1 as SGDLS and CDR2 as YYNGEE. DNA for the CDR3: TGTGCCAGCAGCTCCCACGGGGGAAGCAGCTACGAGTACTTC. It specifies CASSSHGGSSYEYF.

The CDR3 DNA follows: TGTGCCAGCAGCTTAGCTCGAGGGAACACTGAAGCTTTCTTT. Translated, it gives CASSLARGNTEAFF. The chain carries TRBV7-9 and TRBJ1-1; D is unresolved. Trimming removed 0 bases at V and 1 base at J, with 6 bases between. The CDR3 has 14 residues. The germline CDR1 and CDR2 sequences are SEHNR and FQNEAQ (reference sequence).

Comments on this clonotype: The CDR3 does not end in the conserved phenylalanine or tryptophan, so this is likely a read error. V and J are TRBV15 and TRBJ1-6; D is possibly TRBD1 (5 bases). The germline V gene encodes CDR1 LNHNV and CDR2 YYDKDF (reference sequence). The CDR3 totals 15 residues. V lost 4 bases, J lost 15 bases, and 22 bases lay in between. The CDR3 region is CATSTDRAGNTILHC. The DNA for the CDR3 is TGTGCCACCAGCACCGACAGAGCTGGAAATACCATCCTCCACTGT.

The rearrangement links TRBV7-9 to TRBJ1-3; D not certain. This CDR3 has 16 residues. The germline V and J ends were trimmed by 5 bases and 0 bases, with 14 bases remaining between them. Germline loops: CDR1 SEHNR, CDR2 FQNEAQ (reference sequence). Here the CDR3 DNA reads TGTGCCAGCAGCGTAATGGACGGTGGCTCTGGAAACACCATATATTTT. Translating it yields CASSVMDGGSGNTIYF.